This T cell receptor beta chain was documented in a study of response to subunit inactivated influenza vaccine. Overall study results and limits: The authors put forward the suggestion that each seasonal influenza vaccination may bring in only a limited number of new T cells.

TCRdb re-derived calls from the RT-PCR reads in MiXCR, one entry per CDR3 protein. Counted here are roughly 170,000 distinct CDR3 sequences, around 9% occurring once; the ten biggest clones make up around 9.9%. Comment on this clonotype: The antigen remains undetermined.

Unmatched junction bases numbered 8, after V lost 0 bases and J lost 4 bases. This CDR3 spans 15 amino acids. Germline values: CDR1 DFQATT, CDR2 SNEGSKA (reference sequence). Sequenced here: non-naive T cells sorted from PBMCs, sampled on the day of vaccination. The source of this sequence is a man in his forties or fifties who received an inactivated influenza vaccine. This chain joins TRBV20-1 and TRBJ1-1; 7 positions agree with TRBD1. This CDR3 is CSARDRGDSGTEAFF. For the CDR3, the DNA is TGCAGTGCTAGAGATCGAGGGGACAGCGGCACTGAAGCTTTCTTT.